This T cell receptor beta chain was sequenced in a study of Graves' ophthalmopathy and Graves' hyperthyroidism (dated by TCRdb to between 2018 and 2020). For context, the study as a whole: Peripheral blood was collected at initial diagnosis, before any treatment. The study used TCR beta repertoire signatures to distinguish Graves' ophthalmopathy from Graves' hyperthyroidism and to predict progression to ophthalmopathy. In total, under 150 blood samples were TCR-sequenced: 40 to 45 ophthalmopathy, about 75 hyperthyroidism and approximately 17 hyperthyroidism-to-ophthalmopathy patients. A discovery set of 100 or so patients (under 45 ophthalmopathy, 55 to 65 stable hyperthyroidism) was enrolled to explore V-J signatures distinguishing ophthalmopathy from hyperthyroidism. For independent validation, a separate cohort was made up of 18 hyperthyroidism patients plus 17 patients who later progressed from hyperthyroidism to ophthalmopathy. In about six hyperthyroidism patients, the T-cell repertoires found in thyroid tissue were compared with those found in blood. Once sampling was done, hyperthyroidism patients were given methimazole at a starting dose of 30 mg daily, while ophthalmopathy patients were given high-dose intravenous methylprednisolone. What the work shows at the level of the full study, not this receptor alone: No statistical method was used to set the sample size in advance, and the investigators knew which group each participant was assigned to. In validation, the model predicted ophthalmopathy progression with about 70% sensitivity and less than 80% specificity; approximately 12 predicted patients were CT-confirmed with GO in a median of approximately 6.5 months. Most of the expanded thyroid clonotypes with a frequency above 0.001 were also detected in blood, and it was suggested that the thyroid immune response may be reflected by blood repertoires. Ophthalmopathy was separated from stable hyperthyroidism by the 13-signature model with more than 85% sensitivity and just under 84% specificity in cross-validation and with 80%/75% in the test set.

As regards this clonotype: The antigen it binds to is not known. No base qualities exist here, and no much larger clone lies one base off it.

For repertoire sequencing, TCR beta CDR3 regions were amplified from RNA transcripts. The first round was an RT-PCR using HTBI primers with the Qiagen OneStep RT-PCR kit, and this first round was followed by a second-round multiplex PCR, then size selection and purification. Libraries were sequenced on an Illumina HiSeq2000 using paired-end 100 bp reads. Per the source publication's procedure: Reads were processed with SOAPnuke, discarding reads with adapters, uncalled bases, mean Phred below 15, or no exact constant-primer or identifier match. COPE v1.2.5 was used to merge the high-quality paired reads. Clonotypes were defined as unique nucleotide sequences and were aligned to IMGT TRB V, D and J references using MiTCR v1.1. The analysis was limited to V-J combinations with a frequency above 0.0001, which together covered more than 98% of repertoires. For each V-J combination, a TCR clonal expansion and chaos score was defined as F50 clonal expansion divided by the chaos observed in the TCRdist matrix. Features were reduced by Welch's t-statistics and random forest to approximately 13 V-J combinations, which fed a naive Bayes classifier. Thyroid-blood repertoire similarity was quantified with the Morisita-Horn index. The public sequencing data were trimmed at Q25 with fastp and processed into clonotypes with MiXCR by TCRdb, which kept only in-frame beta chains. Rows matching on CDR3 protein sequence are summarized as one entry with the most common DNA and genes. TCRdb, not the authors, supplied the V and J calls. The sample table records roughly 300,000 distinct CDR3 sequences; 17% of these occur just once. The ten largest clones capture roughly 12% of the sample.

The V and J ends are trimmed by 3 bases and 7 bases, leaving 15 bases between them. Measured from the cysteine to the phenylalanine, the CDR3 is 15 residues long. Here the CDR3 DNA is all that survives: 45 bases in frame from base 1. Ophthalmopathy patients were characterized by moderately to severely active disease, a Clinical Activity Score of at least 3, a NOSPECS grade of at least 4, and a disease duration under 3 months. Patients with other autoimmune diseases, uncontrolled infections, pregnancy or lactation were excluded. Clinical symptoms, serum thyroxine, TRAb, thyroid ultrasound and orbital computed tomography formed the basis of the diagnosis. PBMCs were isolated from more than 9 ml of fresh peripheral blood by Ficoll-Paque density gradient centrifugation. Total RNA was extracted using Trizol reagent, and RNA quality was checked on an Agilent 2100 Bioanalyzer.

This chain is built from TRBV12-3 or TRBV12-4 and TRBJ2-2; the D call is possibly TRBD1 or TRBD2, each sharing 6 bases. The material sequenced was peripheral blood. This receptor was taken from an adult man with Graves' ophthalmopathy. The DNA reads TGTGCCAGCAGTTTTAATTCAGGGGAGGTCGGGGAGCTGTTTTTT. The resulting protein is CASSFNSGEVGELFF.